The clone carrying this T cell receptor (beta chain) appeared a few times. Antigen specificity is unknown. Data came from immunoSEQ multiplex PCR; TCRdb stores just in-frame clones and leaves some out. The table lists about 12,000 clones, around 80% of them singletons. Germline lookup yields CDR1 MNHNS and CDR2 SASEGT. The CDR3 sequence is 15 residues long. J was trimmed by 4 bases and V by 2 bases; bases with no gene match: 3. This specimen comes from a study of tumor-infiltrating lymphocytes in localized non-small cell lung cancer. Study background: Patients included smokers and never-smokers with various histologies, some sampled after neoadjuvant chemotherapy.

Study conclusions and caveats: TCR sequencing covered a subset of patients with enough tissue. Different pieces of the same tissue were used for each assay.

What was sequenced was lung tumor tissue. The receptor's source is a human donor with non-small cell lung cancer. The genes are TRBV6-1 and TRBJ2-1, with 9 bases aligning to TRBD1. In DNA, the CDR3 is TGTGCCAGCAGTGAATCGACAGGGGGGTACAATGAGCAGTTCTTC. Amino acids: CASSESTGGYNEQFF.